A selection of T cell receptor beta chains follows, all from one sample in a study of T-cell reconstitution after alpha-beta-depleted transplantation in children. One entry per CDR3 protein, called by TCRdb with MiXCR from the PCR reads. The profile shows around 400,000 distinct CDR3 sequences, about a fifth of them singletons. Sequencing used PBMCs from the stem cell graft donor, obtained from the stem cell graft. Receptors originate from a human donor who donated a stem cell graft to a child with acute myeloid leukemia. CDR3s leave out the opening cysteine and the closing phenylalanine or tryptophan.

SARRDPPYEQY | TRBJ2-7 | TRBV20-1
ASSEVAGGFGEQF | TRBJ2-1 | TRBV2
ASSMGQGVGEQY | TRBJ2-7 | TRBV7-2
SVGGGWGDTEAF | TRBJ1-1 | TRBV29-1
SSPHGLAGTDTQY | TRBJ2-3 | TRBV20-1
ATHLEISGRYGYT | TRBJ1-2 | TRBV6-1
ASSPPGGRGEQY | TRBJ2-7 | TRBV28
SARDHASGSPDTQY | TRBJ2-3 | TRBV20-1
ASSPGRNYEQY | TRBJ2-7 | TRBV12-3/TRBV12-4
SAERADNEQF | TRBJ2-1 | TRBV20-1